This T cell receptor beta chain originates from a study of vaccination and CD4 T cells after COVID-19. Study at large: The peptides that stimulated the cells were overlapping spike peptides from SARS-CoV-2, HCoV-NL63, HCoV-OC43 and HCoV-229E.

With the Oncomine TCR Beta short-read assay, DNA from cultured CD4+ T cells was sequenced. TCRdb passed the PCR reads through MiXCR, listing each CDR3 protein once. Of several thousand distinct CDR3 sequences listed, 51% are singletons. Regarding treatment: approximately 9-day PBMC culture with coronavirus spike peptide pools or control peptides (ViraFEST assay). In the ViraFEST assay, peptide-pool expansion preceded TCR sequencing of expanded clonotypes. Following culture for 10 days, CD4+ T cells were isolated by negative selection. The CDR3 runs 14 residues. The V and J ends lost 3 bases and 7 bases respectively, with 12 bases between them. CDR1 and CDR2 (germline): KGHDR, SFDVKD. With regard to this clonotype: Its antigen is not known.

The specimen was CD4+ T cells from blood, cultured in vitro. The chain uses TRBV24-1 and TRBJ1-5; D may be TRBD1 (5 bases). The receptor was isolated from a human donor who had recovered from COVID-19. The CDR3 nucleotides are TGTGCCACCAGTGATACCTCAGGGATACAGCCCCAGCATTTT. This translates into CATSDTSGIQPQHF.